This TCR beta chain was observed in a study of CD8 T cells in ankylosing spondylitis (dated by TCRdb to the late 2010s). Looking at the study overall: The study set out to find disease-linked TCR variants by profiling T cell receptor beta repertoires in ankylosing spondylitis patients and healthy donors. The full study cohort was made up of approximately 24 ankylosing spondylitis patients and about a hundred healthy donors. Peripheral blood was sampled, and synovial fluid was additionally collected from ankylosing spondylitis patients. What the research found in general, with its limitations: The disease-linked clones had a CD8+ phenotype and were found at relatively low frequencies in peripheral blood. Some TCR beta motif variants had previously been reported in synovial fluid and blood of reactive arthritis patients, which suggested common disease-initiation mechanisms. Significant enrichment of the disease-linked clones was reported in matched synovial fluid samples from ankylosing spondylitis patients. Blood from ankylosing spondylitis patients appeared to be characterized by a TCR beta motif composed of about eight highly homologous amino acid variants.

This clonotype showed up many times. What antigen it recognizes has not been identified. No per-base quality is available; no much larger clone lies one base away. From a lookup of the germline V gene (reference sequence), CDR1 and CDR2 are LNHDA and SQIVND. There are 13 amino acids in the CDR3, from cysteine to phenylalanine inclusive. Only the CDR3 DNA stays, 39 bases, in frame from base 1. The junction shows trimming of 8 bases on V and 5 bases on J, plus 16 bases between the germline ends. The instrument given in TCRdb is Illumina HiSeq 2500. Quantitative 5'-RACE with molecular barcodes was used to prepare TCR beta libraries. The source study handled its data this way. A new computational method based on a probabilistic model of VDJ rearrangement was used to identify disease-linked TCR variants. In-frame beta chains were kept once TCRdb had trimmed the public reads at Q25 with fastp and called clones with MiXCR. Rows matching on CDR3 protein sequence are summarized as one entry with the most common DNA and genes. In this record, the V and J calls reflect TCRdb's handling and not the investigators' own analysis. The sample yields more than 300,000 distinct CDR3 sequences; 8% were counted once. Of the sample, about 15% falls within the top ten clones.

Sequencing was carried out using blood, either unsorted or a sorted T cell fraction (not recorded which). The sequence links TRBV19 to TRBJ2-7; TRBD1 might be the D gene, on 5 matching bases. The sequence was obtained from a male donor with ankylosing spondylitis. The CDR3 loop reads CASRGQGYNEQYF. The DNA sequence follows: TGTGCCAGTCGAGGCCAGGGCTACAACGAGCAGTACTTC.